This T cell receptor (beta chain) was sequenced in a study of immune evolution from preneoplasia to lung adenocarcinoma. Study results and caveats: Top clone share appeared to fall from AAH through AIS, MIA, adenocarcinoma. Normal lung had highest clonality; later lesions appeared denser, more diverse.

Germline-derived CDR1 and CDR2 are SGHTA and FQGNSA. The CDR3 has 15 residues. Using immunoSEQ multiplex PCR, the repertoire was profiled, and TCRdb retains in-frame clones only, with some absent. The table has over 3,500 clones, 70% to 90% seen once. Points on this clone: The target antigen is unknown.

The chain uses TRBV7-2 and TRBJ2-5, with D uncertain. The DNA end is more similar to TRBJ2-7, so the J call may be wrong. The sequence came from a donor older than 65 with lung adenocarcinoma. Sequenced: FFPE minimally invasive lung adenocarcinoma tissue. The chain's CDR3 is CASSLTSIIPYEQYF. The DNA for the CDR3 is TGTGCCAGCAGTTTAACTTCGATAATCCCATACGAGCAGTACTTC.